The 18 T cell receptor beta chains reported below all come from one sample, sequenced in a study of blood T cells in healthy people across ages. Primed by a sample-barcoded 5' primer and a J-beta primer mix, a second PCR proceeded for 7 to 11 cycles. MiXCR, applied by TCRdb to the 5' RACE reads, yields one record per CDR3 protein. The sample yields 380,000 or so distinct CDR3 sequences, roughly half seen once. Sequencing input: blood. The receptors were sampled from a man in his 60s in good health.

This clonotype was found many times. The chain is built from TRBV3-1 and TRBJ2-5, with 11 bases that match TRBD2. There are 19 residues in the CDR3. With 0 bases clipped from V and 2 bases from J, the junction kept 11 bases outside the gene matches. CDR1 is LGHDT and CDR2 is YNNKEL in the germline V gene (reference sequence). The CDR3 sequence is CASSQDFRGSGREQETQYF. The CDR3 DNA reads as TGTGCCAGCAGCCAAGATTTTAGGGGTAGCGGGAGGGAGCAAGAGACCCAGTACTTC.

CDR3 in amino acids: CASSFQGSYNEQFF. Here the CDR3 DNA reads TGTGCCAGCAGTTTTCAGGGCTCCTACAATGAGCAGTTCTTC. This chain uses TRBV12-3 or TRBV12-4 with TRBJ2-1, with D perhaps TRBD1 (5 bases). The CDR3 length is 14 residues. Trimming left V 3 bases short and J 0 bases short, with 6 bases between.

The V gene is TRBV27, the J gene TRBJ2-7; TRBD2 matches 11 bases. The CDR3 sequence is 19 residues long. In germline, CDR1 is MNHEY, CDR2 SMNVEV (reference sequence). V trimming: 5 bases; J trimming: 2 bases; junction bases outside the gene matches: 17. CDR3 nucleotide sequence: TGTGCCAGCAGTCTACTCGGGCTAGCGGGAGGCCGTAATACCTACGAGCAGTACTTC. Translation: CASSLLGLAGGRNTYEQYF.

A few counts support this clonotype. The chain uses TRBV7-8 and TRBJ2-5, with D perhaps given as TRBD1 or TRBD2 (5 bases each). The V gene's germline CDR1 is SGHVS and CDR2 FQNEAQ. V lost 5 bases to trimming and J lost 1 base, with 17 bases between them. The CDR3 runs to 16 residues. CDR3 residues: CASSAWDPSSQETQYF. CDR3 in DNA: TGTGCCAGCAGCGCATGGGACCCGAGCAGCCAAGAGACCCAGTACTTC.

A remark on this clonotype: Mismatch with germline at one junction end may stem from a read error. The CDR3 loop reads CARRLHNEQFF. CDR3 nucleotides: TGCGCTCGGCGGCTGCACAATGAGCAGTTCTTC. The V gene is TRBV30, the J gene TRBJ2-1; no definite D call. The germline CDR1 and CDR2 sequences are GTSNPN and SVGIG (reference sequence). CDR3 size: 11 residues.

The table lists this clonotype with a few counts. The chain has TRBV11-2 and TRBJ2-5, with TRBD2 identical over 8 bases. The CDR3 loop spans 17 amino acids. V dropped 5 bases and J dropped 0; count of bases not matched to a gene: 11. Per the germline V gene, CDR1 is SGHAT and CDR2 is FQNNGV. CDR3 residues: CASSPIFGTRYQETQYF. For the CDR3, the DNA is TGTGCCAGCAGCCCTATTTTCGGGACTAGGTACCAAGAGACCCAGTACTTC.

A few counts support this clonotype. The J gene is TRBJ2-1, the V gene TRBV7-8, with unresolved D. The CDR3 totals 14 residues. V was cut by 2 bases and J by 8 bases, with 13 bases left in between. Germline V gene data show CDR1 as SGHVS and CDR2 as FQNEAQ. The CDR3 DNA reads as TGTGCCAGCAGCTTAAACGAGCTTGCGGATGAGCAGTTCTTC. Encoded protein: CASSLNELADEQFF.

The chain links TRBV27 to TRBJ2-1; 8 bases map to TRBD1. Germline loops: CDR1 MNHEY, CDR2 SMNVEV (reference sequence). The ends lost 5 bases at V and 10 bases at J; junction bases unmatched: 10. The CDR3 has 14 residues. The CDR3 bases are TGTGCCAGCAGTAAGGACAGGGACCTCTACGAGCAGTTCTTC. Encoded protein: CASSKDRDLYEQFF.

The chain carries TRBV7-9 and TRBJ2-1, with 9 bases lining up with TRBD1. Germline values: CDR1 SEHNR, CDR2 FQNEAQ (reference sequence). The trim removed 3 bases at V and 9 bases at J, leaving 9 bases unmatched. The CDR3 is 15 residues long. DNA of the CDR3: TGTGCCAGCAGCTTTCCGGGACAGGGCAACGGTGAGCAGTTCTTC. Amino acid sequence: CASSFPGQGNGEQFF.

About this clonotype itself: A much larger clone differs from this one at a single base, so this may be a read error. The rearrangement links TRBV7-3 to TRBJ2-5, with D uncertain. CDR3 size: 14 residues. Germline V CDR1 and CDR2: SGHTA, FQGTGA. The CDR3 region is CASSLGGQSEIQYF. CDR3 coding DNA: TGTGCCAGCAGCTTAGGTGGGCAGTCAGAGATCCAGTACTTC.

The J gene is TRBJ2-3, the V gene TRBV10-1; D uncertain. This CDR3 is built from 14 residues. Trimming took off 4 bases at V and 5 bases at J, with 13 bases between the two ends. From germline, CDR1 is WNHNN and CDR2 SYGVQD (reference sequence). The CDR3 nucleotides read TGCGCCAGCAGTGTGGGGTCCAAACAAGATACGCAGTATTTT. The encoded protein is CASSVGSKQDTQYF.

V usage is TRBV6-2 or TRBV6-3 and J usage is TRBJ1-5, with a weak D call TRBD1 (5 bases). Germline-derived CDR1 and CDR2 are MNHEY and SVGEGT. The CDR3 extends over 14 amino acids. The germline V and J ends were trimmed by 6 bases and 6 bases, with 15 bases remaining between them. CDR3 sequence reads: CASSLGSRGQPQHF. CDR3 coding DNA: TGTGCCAGCAGCCTGGGATCAAGGGGTCAGCCCCAGCATTTT.

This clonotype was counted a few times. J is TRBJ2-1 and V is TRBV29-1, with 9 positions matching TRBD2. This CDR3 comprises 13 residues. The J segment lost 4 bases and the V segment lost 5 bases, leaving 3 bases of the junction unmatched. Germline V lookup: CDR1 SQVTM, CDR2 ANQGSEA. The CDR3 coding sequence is TGCAGCGTTCGTCTAGCGGGGTACAATGAGCAGTTCTTC. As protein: CSVRLAGYNEQFF.

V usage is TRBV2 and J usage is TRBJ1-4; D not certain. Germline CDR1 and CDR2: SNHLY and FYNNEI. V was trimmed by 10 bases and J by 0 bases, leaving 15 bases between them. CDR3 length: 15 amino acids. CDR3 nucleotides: TGTGCCACAATAGTCGGAACCACAACTAATGAAAAACTGTTTTTT. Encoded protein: CATIVGTTTNEKLFF.

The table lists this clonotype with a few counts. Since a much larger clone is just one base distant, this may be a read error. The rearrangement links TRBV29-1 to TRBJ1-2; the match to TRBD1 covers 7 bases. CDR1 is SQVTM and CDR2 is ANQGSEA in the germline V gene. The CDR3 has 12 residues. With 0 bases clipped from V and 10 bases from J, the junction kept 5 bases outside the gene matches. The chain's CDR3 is CSVEDCDRDYTF. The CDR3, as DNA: TGCAGCGTTGAAGACTGCGACAGGGACTACACCTTC. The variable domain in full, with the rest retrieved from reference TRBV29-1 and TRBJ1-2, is SAVISQKPSRDICQRGTSLTIQCQVDSQVTMMFWYRQQPGQSLTLIATANQGSEATYESGFVIDKFPISRPNLTFSTLTVSNMSPEDSSIYLCSVEDCDRDYTFGSGTRLTVV.

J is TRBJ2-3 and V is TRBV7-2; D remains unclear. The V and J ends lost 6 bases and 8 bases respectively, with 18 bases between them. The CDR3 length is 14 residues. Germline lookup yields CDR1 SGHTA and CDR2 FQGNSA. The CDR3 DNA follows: TGTGCCAGCAGGATGGGCGGTGGGGTTGGTACGCAGTATTTT. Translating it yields CASRMGGGVGTQYF.

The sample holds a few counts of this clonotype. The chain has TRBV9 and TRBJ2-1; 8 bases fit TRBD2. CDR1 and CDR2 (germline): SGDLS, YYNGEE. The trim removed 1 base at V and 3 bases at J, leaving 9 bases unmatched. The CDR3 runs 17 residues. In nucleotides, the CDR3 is TGTGCCAGCAGCGTAAGGGGCGGGCGGGAGGACTACAATGAGCAGTTCTTC. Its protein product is CASSVRGGREDYNEQFF.

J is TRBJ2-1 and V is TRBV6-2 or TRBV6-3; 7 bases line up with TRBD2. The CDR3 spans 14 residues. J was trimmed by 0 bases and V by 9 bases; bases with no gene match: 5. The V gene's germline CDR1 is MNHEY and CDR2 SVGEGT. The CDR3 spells CASHGGSSYNEQFF. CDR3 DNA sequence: TGTGCCAGTCACGGGGGGAGCTCCTACAATGAGCAGTTCTTC.